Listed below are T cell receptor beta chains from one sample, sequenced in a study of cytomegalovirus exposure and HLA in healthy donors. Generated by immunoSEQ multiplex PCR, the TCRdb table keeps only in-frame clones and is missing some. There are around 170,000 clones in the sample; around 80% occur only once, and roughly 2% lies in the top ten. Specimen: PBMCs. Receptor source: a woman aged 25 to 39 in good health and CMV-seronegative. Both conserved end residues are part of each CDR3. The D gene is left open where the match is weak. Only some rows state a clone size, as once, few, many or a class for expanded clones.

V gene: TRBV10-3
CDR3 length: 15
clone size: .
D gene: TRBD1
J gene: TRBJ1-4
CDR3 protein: CAISDTGGSDEKLFF
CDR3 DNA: TGTGCCATCAGTGACACAGGGGGGTCGGATGAAAAACTGTTTTTT

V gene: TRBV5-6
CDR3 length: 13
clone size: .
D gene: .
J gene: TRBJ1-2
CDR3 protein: CASSYDRGYGYTF
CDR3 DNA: TGTGCCAGCAGCTACGACCGAGGCTATGGCTACACCTTC

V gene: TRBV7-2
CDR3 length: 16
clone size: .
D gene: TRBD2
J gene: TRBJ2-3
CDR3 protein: CASSAGTSGAGDTQYF
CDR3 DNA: TGTGCCAGCAGCGCTGGGACTAGCGGGGCCGGGGATACGCAGTATTTT

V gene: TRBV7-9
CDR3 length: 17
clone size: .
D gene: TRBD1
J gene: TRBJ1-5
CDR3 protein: CASSLALGQGGNQPQHF
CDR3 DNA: TGTGCCAGCAGCTTAGCCCTTGGACAGGGAGGCAATCAGCCCCAGCATTTT

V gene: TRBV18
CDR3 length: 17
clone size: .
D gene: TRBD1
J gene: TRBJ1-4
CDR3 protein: CASSSMQAGTGGEKLFF
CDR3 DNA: TGTGCCAGCTCCTCGATGCAGGCCGGGACAGGGGGTGAAAAACTGTTTTTT

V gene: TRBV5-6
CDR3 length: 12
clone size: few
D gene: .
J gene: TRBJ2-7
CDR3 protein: CASSLVEDSEYF
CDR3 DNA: TGTGCCAGCAGCTTGGTCGAGGACAGTGAGTACTTC

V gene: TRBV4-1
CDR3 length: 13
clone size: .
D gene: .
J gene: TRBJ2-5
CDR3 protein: CASSQWRRETQYF
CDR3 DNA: TGCGCCAGCAGCCAATGGCGGCGGGAGACCCAGTACTTC

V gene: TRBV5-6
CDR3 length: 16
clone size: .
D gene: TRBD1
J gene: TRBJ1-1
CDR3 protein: CASSLGDRARGTEAFF
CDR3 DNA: TGTGCCAGCAGCTTGGGGGACCGGGCCAGGGGGACTGAAGCTTTCTTT

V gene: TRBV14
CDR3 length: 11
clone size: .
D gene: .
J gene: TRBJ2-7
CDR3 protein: CASSQGGRTYF
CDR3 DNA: TGTGCCAGCAGCCAAGGGGGGAGGACGTACTTC

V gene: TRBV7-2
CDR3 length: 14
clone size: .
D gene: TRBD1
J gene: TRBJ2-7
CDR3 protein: CASSLGTGYYEQYF
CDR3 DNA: TGTGCCAGCAGCTTAGGGACAGGGTACTACGAGCAGTACTTC

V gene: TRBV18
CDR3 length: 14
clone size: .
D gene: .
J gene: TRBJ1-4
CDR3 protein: CASSPTGHNEKLFF
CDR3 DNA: TGTGCCAGCTCGCCGACAGGACATAATGAAAAACTGTTTTTT

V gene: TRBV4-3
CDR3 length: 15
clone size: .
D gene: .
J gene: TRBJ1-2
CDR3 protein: CASSQLTGANYGYTF
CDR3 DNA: TGCGCCAGCAGCCAACTAACAGGAGCTAACTATGGCTACACCTTC

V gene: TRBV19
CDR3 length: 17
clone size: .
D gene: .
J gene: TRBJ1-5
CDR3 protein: CASSIWAGAWSNQPQHF
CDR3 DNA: TGTGCCAGTAGTATCTGGGCAGGGGCTTGGAGCAATCAGCCCCAGCATTTT

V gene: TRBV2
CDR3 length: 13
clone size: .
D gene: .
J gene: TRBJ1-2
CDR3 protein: CASSGELGYGYTF
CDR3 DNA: TGTGCCAGCAGTGGGGAGCTGGGCTATGGCTACACCTTC

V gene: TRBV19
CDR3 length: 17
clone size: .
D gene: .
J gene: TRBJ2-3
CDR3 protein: CASSNERQPVYPDTQYF
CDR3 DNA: TGTGCCAGTAGTAACGAGCGGCAGCCAGTTTATCCAGATACGCAGTATTTT

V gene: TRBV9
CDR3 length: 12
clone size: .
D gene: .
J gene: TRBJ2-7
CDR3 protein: CASSAQGYEQYF
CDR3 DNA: TGTGCCAGCAGCGCTCAGGGTTACGAGCAGTACTTC

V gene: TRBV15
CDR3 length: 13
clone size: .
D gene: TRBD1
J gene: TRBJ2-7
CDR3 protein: CATSGGQAYEQYF
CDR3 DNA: TGTGCCACCAGCGGGGGACAGGCCTACGAGCAGTACTTC

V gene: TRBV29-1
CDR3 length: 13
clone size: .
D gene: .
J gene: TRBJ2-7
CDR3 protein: CSVVSRGAYEQYF
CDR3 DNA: TGCAGCGTTGTTAGCAGGGGCGCCTACGAGCAGTACTTC

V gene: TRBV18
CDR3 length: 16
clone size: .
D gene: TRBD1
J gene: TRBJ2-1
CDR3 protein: CASSPAGTGGYNEQFF
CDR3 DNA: TGTGCCAGCTCACCAGCCGGGACAGGGGGGTACAATGAGCAGTTCTTC

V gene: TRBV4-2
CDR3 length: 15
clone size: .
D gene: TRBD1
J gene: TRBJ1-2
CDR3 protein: CASSQDLQGNYGYTF
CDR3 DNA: TGTGCCAGCAGCCAAGATCTACAGGGGAACTATGGCTACACCTTC

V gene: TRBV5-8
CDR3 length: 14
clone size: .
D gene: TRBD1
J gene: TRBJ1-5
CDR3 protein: CASSARTGNQPQHF
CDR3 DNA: TGTGCCAGCAGCGCCCGGACAGGGAATCAGCCCCAGCATTTT

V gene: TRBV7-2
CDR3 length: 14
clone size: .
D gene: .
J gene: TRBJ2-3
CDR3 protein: CASSLRGRGDTQYF
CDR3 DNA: TGTGCCAGCAGCTTAAGGGGGAGGGGGGATACGCAGTATTTT

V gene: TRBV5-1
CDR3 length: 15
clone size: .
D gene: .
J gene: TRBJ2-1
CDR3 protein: CASSFGWATYNEQFF
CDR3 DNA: TGCGCCAGCAGCTTTGGTTGGGCGACGTACAATGAGCAGTTCTTC

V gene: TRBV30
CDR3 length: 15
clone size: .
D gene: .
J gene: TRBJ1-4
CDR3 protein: CAWSDTGSTNEKLFF
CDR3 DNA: TGTGCCTGGAGTGATACAGGGTCCACTAATGAAAAACTGTTTTTT

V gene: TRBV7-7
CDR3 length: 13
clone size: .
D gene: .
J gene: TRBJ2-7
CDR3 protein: CASSRQQGYEQYF
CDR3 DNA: TGTGCTAGCAGCCGACAACAGGGCTACGAGCAGTACTTC

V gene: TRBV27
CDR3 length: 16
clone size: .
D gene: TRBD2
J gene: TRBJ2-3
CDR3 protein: CASSLTSGGLTDTQYF
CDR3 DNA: TGTGCCAGCAGTTTGACTAGCGGGGGGCTCACAGATACGCAGTATTTT

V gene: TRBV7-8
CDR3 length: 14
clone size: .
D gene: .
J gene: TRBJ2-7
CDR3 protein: CASSNYRGGPEQYF
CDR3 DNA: TGTGCCAGCAGCAATTACAGGGGGGGTCCCGAGCAGTACTTC

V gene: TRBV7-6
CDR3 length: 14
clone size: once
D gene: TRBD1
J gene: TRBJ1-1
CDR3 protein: CASSERQGWTEAFF
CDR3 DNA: TGTGCCAGCAGCGAACGACAGGGGTGGACTGAAGCTTTCTTT

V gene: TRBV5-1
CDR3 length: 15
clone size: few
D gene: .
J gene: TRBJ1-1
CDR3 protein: CASSLAGWQNTEAFF
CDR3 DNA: TGCGCCAGCAGCTTGGCCGGGTGGCAGAACACTGAAGCTTTCTTT

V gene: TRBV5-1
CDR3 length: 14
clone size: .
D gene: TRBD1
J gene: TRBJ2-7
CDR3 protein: CASSSRQGSYEQYF
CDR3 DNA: TGCGCCAGCAGCTCCCGACAGGGATCCTACGAGCAGTACTTC

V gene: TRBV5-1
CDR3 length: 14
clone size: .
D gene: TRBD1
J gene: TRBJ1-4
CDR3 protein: CASGQTGAYEKLFF
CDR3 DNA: TGCGCCAGCGGGCAGACAGGGGCGTATGAAAAACTGTTTTTT

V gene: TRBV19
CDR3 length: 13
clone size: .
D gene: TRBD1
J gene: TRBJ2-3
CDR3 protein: CASRGQGTDTQYF
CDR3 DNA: TGTGCCAGTAGGGGACAGGGGACAGATACGCAGTATTTT

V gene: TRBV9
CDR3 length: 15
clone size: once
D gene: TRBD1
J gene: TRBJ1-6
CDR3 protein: CASSGGTGSNSPLHF
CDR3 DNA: TGTGCCAGCAGTGGTGGGACAGGGAGTAATTCACCCCTCCACTTT

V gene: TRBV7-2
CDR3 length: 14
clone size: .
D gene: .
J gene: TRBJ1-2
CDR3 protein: CASSLQGPNYGYTF
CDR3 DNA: TGTGCCAGCAGCCTTCAGGGTCCCAACTATGGCTACACCTTC

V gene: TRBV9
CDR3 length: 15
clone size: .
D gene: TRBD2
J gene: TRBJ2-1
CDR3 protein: CASSSRGTSGNEQFF
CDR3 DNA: TGTGCCAGCAGCTCGAGGGGGACTAGCGGCAATGAGCAGTTCTTC

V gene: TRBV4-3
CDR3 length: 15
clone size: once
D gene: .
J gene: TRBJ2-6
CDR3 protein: CASSQYRGGANVLTF
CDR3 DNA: TGCGCCAGCAGCCAATACCGGGGTGGGGCCAACGTCCTGACTTTC

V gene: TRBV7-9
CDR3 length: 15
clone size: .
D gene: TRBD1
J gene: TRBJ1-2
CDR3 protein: CASSSTDRLNYGYTF
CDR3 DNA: TGTGCCAGCAGCTCGACGGACAGGTTGAACTATGGCTACACCTTC

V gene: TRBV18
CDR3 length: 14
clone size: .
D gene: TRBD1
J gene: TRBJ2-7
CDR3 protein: CASSPPGTAYEQYF
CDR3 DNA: TGTGCCAGCTCACCACCGGGGACAGCTTACGAGCAGTACTTC

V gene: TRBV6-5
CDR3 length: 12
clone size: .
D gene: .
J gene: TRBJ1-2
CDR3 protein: CASSPGVGGYTF
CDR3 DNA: TGTGCCAGCAGCCCGGGGGTCGGCGGCTACACCTTC

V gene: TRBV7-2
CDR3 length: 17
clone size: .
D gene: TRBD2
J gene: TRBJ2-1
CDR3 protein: CASSLATSGQSYNEQFF
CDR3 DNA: TGTGCCAGCAGCCTAGCAACTAGCGGACAAAGTTACAATGAGCAGTTCTTC

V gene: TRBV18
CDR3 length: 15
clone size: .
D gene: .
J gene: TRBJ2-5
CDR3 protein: CASSPSSQVVETQYF
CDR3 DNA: TGTGCCAGCTCACCATCCTCACAGGTGGTTGAGACCCAGTACTTC

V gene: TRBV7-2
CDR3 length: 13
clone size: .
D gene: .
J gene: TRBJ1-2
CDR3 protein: CASSLAGNYGYTF
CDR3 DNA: TGTGCCAGCAGCTTAGCCGGTAACTATGGCTACACCTTC

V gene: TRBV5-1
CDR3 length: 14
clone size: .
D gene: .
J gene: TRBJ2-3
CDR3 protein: CASSFGQLGDTQYF
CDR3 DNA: TGCGCCAGCAGCTTTGGACAGTTGGGAGATACGCAGTATTTT

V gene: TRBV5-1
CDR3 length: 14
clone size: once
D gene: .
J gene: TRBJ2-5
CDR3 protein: CASSFGGSQETQYF
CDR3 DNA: TGCGCCAGCAGCTTCGGGGGTAGTCAAGAGACCCAGTACTTC

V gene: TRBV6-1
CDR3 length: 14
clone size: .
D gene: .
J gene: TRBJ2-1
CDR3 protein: CASSVEGAYNEQFF
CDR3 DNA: TGTGCCAGCAGTGTGGAGGGGGCGTACAATGAGCAGTTCTTC

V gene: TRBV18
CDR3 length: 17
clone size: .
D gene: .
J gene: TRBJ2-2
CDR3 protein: CASSPVTAGTTAGELFF
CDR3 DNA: TGTGCCAGCTCACCAGTTACGGCAGGAACGACCGCCGGGGAGCTGTTTTTT

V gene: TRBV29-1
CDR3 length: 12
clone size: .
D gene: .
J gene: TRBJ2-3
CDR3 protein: CSVDLGKDTQYF
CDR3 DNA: TGCAGCGTTGATTTGGGCAAAGATACGCAGTATTTT

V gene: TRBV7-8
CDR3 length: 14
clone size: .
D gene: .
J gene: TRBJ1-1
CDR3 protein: CASSLRRGNTEAFF
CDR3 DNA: TGTGCCAGCAGCTTACGACGAGGGAACACTGAAGCTTTCTTT

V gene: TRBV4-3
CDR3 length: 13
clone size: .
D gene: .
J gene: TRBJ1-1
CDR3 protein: CASSQAGLSESFF
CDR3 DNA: TGCGCCAGCAGCCAAGCCGGACTTTCCGAGTCTTTCTTT

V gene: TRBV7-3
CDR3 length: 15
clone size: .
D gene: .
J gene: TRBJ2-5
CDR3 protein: CASSLGRGVGETQYF
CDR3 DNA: TGTGCCAGCAGCCTCGGTCGCGGGGTCGGGGAGACCCAGTACTTC

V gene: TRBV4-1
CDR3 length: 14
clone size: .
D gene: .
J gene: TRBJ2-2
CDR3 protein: CASSLTGATGELFF
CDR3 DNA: TGCGCCAGCAGCCTGACAGGCGCAACCGGGGAGCTGTTTTTT

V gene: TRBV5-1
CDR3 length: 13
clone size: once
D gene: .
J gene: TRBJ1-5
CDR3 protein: CASSLSFNQPQHF
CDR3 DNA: TGCGCCAGCAGCTTATCGTTCAATCAGCCCCAGCATTTT

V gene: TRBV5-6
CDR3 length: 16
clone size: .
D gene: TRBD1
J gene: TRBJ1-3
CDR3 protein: CASSLVNRGTGNTIYF
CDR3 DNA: TGTGCCAGCAGCTTGGTCAACAGGGGAACTGGAAACACCATATATTTT

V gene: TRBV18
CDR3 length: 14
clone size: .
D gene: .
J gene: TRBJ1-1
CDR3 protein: CASSPQTANTEAFF
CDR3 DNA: TGTGCCAGCTCACCACAAACAGCGAACACTGAAGCTTTCTTT

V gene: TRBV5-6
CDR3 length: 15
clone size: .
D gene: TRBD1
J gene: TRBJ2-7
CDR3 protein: CASSLLPGQGYEQYF
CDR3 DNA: TGTGCCAGCAGCCTACTACCGGGACAGGGCTACGAGCAGTACTTC

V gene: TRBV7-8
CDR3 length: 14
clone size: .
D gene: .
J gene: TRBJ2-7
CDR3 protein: CASSLVDRTIEQYF
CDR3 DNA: TGTGCCAGCAGCTTAGTTGACAGGACGATCGAGCAGTACTTC

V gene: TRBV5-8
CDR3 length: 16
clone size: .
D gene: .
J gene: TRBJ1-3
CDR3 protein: CASRPRGFSSGNTIYF
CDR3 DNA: TGTGCCAGCAGACCCCGGGGATTCTCCTCTGGAAACACCATATATTTT